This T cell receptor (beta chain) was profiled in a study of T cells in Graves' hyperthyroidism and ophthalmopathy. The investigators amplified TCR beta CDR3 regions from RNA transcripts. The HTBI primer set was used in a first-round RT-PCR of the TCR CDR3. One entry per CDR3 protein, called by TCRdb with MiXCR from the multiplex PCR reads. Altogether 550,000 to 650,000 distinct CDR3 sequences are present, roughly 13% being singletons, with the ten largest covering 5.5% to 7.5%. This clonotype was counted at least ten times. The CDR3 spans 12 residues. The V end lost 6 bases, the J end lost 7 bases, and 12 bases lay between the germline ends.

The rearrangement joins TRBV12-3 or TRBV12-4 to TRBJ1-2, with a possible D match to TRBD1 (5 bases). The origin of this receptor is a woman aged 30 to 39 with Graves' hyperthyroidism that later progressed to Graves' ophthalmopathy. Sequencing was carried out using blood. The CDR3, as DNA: TGTGCCAGCAGAAGGAGGGACCGTGGCTACACCTTC. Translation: CASRRRDRGYTF.